This T cell receptor (beta chain) was sequenced for a study of blood T cell repertoires in COVID-19. At the level of the study: Material from acute and convalescent COVID-19 was sourced from the United States, Italy and Spain. Sample material is recorded as cDNA or gDNA derived from T cells, B-cell-depleted T cells, or PBMCs.

V gave up 0 bases and J gave up 4 bases; unmatched junction bases: 4. Per the germline V gene, CDR1 is LGHDT and CDR2 is YNNKEL (reference sequence). The length of the CDR3 is 15 residues. Per the original data handling: Amplifying reference gene primers gave estimates of nucleated cell counts. Clones were read by immunoSEQ multiplex PCR, and TCRdb kept only the in-frame ones, dropping some. V, J and clone size were drawn from that table, and D and trimming were deduced from the DNA. The repertoire has about 220,000 clones, roughly four fifths of them found once; the top ten carry 4% to 5%. The sequencing sample was made of peripheral blood. This TCR derives from a woman aged 70-85 years with acute or convalescent COVID-19. This chain joins TRBV3-1 (or the pseudogene TRBV3-2) and TRBJ1-1, with 8 bases identical to TRBD1. The CDR3: CASSQEDRGITEAFF. The CDR3 nucleotides read TGTGCCAGCAGCCAAGAAGACAGGGGCATCACTGAAGCTTTCTTT.